Following are 30 T cell receptor beta chains from one sample sequenced in a study of CD8 T cells in Susac syndrome. Reverse transcription of about 0.5 to 1 ug RNA used random hexamers. TCRdb independently ran MiXCR on the immunoSEQ multiplex PCR reads; one entry per CDR3 protein. This sample has 110,000 or so distinct CDR3 sequences; 80% to 95% occur once, and the top ten carry about 0.14%. Specimen: CD4+ T cells from PBMCs. Every receptor here comes from a human donor in good health.

V is TRBV6-5 and J is TRBJ1-6, with TRBD1 matching 10 bases. V dropped 3 bases and J dropped 10; count of bases not matched to a gene: 6. This CDR3 region has 15 residues. Germline CDR1 reads MNHEY; CDR2 reads SVGAGI. CDR3 amino acids: CASSYNRDRGSPLHF. CDR3 DNA: TGTGCCAGCAGTTATAACCGGGACAGGGGCTCACCCCTCCACTTT.

The J gene is TRBJ2-1, the V gene TRBV6-2 or TRBV6-3; 8 nucleotides match TRBD2. The CDR3 totals 15 residues. The J segment lost 2 bases and the V segment lost 3 bases, leaving 3 bases of the junction unmatched. CDR1 and CDR2 (germline): MNHEY, SVGEGT. The chain's CDR3 is CASSYIAGTYNEQFF. CDR3 coding DNA: TGTGCCAGCAGTTATATAGCGGGGACCTACAATGAGCAGTTCTTC.

The chain employs TRBV19 and TRBJ2-7, with 13 bases matching TRBD2. With 5 bases clipped from V and 5 bases from J, the junction kept 6 bases outside the gene matches. CDR3 length equals 15 residues. Germline V gene sequence: CDR1 LNHDA, CDR2 SQIVND (reference sequence). The CDR3 protein is CASSLLTSGRNEQYF. For the CDR3, the DNA is TGTGCCAGTAGTCTCTTGACTAGCGGGAGGAACGAGCAGTACTTC.

The table lists this clonotype with a count of one. The V gene is TRBV2, the J gene TRBJ1-2, with a weak D call TRBD1 (5 bases). Germline-derived CDR1 and CDR2 are SNHLY and FYNNEI. V shed 4 bases and J shed 8 bases, with 14 bases lying between them. This CDR3 region has 13 residues. The CDR3 DNA is TGTGCCAGCAGTGGGGCCTCAGGGTGGGGCTACACCTTC. Translating it yields CASSGASGWGYTF.

This chain uses TRBV7-3 with TRBJ2-5; possible D gene TRBD1, 5 bases. The CDR3 has 14 amino acids. Germline values: CDR1 SGHTA, CDR2 FQGTGA. Trimming cost V 2 bases and J 0 bases, with 7 bases left between them. CDR3 nucleotide sequence: TGTGCCAGCAGCTTACAGGGAAACCAAGAGACCCAGTACTTC. Its translation is CASSLQGNQETQYF. The whole variable domain, filled in from reference TRBV7-3 and TRBJ2-5, reads GAGVSQTPSNKVTEKGKYVELRCDPISGHTALYWYRQSLGQGPEFLIYFQGTGAADDSGLPNDRFFAVRPEGSVSTLKIQRTERGDSAVYLCASSLQGNQETQYFGPGTRLLVL.

The rearrangement uses TRBV2 and TRBJ2-1; D is unclear. The CDR3 loop spans 17 amino acids. V shed 2 bases and J shed 1 base, with 15 bases lying between them. Germline CDR1 SNHLY, CDR2 FYNNEI. DNA of the CDR3: TGTGCCAGCAGTGAAAAACGGTCCACGACGTCCTACAATGAGCAGTTCTTC. This encodes CASSEKRSTTSYNEQFF.

This clonotype appeared a single time. The CDR3 spells CASRDRQGALYGYTF. Written as DNA, the CDR3 is TGTGCCAGCAGGGATAGACAGGGGGCACTTTATGGCTACACCTTC. The chain uses TRBV28 and TRBJ1-2; 10 nucleotides match TRBD1. Germline CDR1 reads MDHEN; CDR2 reads SYDVKM. Trimming at V came to 6 bases and at J to 5 bases, leaving 9 bases not matched to a gene. This CDR3 has 15 residues.

This clonotype occurred once. The gene calls are TRBV10-3 and TRBJ2-7, with D uncertain. The CDR3 has 15 residues. CDR1 is ENHRY and CDR2 is SYGVKD in the germline V gene. V was pared by 4 bases and J by 5 bases, with 18 bases between. The CDR3 loop reads CAISGSGSNPDEQYF. CDR3 nucleotide sequence: TGTGCCATCAGTGGTTCCGGGTCCAATCCGGACGAGCAGTACTTC.

The rearrangement uses TRBV7-2 and TRBJ2-1; possible D gene TRBD2, 5 bases. Trimming left V 8 bases short and J 3 bases short, with 11 bases between. Germline V gene sequence: CDR1 SGHTA, CDR2 FQGNSA. This CDR3 is built from 13 residues. Here the CDR3 DNA reads TGTGCCAGCGGGAGTAAAGGCTACAATGAGCAGTTCTTC. Its protein is CASGSKGYNEQFF.

This clonotype was recorded once. The chain is built from TRBV29-1 and TRBJ2-5; 7 bases match TRBD1. The CDR3 is 13 amino acids. The J segment lost 5 bases and the V segment lost 6 bases, leaving 9 bases of the junction unmatched. The germline CDR1 and CDR2 sequences are SQVTM and ANQGSEA. The CDR3, as DNA: TGCAGCGTCCCCGACAGGGTCCGGGAGACCCAGTACTTC. Translating gives CSVPDRVRETQYF.

This clonotype came up once. This rearrangement joins TRBV10-3 to TRBJ1-1, with 11 bases fitting TRBD1. This CDR3 is 16 amino acids long. With V trimmed by 6 bases and J by 2 bases, 8 bases remained unmatched. Germline values: CDR1 ENHRY, CDR2 SYGVKD. CDR3 residues: CAIRGQGARDNTEAFF. The CDR3 bases are TGTGCCATCAGAGGACAGGGGGCTCGTGACAACACTGAAGCTTTCTTT.

The V and J genes are TRBV30 and TRBJ2-3; 7 bases are shared with TRBD2. V dropped 0 bases and J dropped 4; count of bases not matched to a gene: 7. This CDR3 comprises 15 residues. Germline V lookup: CDR1 GTSNPN, CDR2 SVGIG (reference sequence). The CDR3 is CAWSVGGSLSDTQYF. The CDR3, as DNA: TGTGCCTGGAGTGTGGGGGGGAGTTTATCAGATACGCAGTATTTT.

In nucleotides, the CDR3 is TGCAGCGTTGGGGGGCGGGTTAGGAACAATGAGCAGTTCTTC. Translating it yields CSVGGRVRNNEQFF. The chain uses TRBV29-1 and TRBJ2-1; maybe TRBD1 (6 bases). The V end was cut by 4 bases, the J end by 5 bases, with 15 bases between. Germline V gene data show CDR1 as SQVTM and CDR2 as ANQGSEA. This CDR3 region has 14 residues.

This chain connects TRBV28 to TRBJ1-3; D remains unclear. This CDR3 is built from 13 residues. CDR1 and CDR2 (germline): MDHEN, SYDVKM. Between the trimmed V and J ends, which lost 7 bases and 6 bases, there was a span of 13 bases. This CDR3 reads CASNQPDQNTIYF. CDR3 in DNA: TGTGCCAGCAATCAGCCGGATCAAAACACCATATATTTT. Using reference TRBV28 and TRBJ1-3 for the parts outside the CDR3, the full variable domain is DVKVTQSSRYLVKRTGEKVFLECVQDMDHENMFWYRQDPGLGLRLIYFSYDVKMKEKGDIPEGYSVSREKKERFSLILESASTNQTSMYLCASNQPDQNTIYFGEGSWLTVV.

V is TRBV29-1 and J is TRBJ1-1; D may be TRBD1 (6 bases). The CDR3 length is 15 residues. Looked up from germline, CDR1 is SQVTM and CDR2 is ANQGSEA. The V and J ends lost 4 bases and 2 bases respectively, with 17 bases between them. The CDR3 loop reads CSVGAAGGGNTEAFF. The CDR3 DNA is TGCAGCGTTGGGGCCGCGGGAGGGGGAAACACTGAAGCTTTCTTT.

The gene calls are TRBV2 and TRBJ1-1; D remains ambiguous. Trimming took 6 bases from V and 3 from J, leaving 11 bases between them. Germline V gene lookup returns CDR1 SNHLY and CDR2 FYNNEI. This CDR3 region has 13 residues. The CDR3, as DNA: TGTGCCAGCAGGGAGAGCGCGGACACTGAAGCTTTCTTT. Its protein product is CASRESADTEAFF.

The chain couples TRBV7-9 to TRBJ2-7, with 9 bases matching TRBD2. V lost 6 bases and J lost 3; bases outside the gene matches: 6. Germline V gives CDR1 SEHNR, CDR2 FQNEAQ (reference sequence). This CDR3 contains 14 residues. CDR3 protein: CASSSSGTDYEQYF. The CDR3 DNA reads as TGTGCCAGCAGTTCTAGCGGGACAGACTACGAGCAGTACTTC. The whole variable domain, filled in from reference TRBV7-9 and TRBJ2-7, reads DTGVSQNPRHKITKRGQNVTFRCDPISEHNRLYWYRQTLGQGPEFLTYFQNEAQLEKSRLLSDRFSAERPKGSFSTLEIQRTEQGDSAMYLCASSSSGTDYEQYFGPGTRLTVT.

The genes are TRBV19 and TRBJ2-1; weak D call: TRBD2 (5 bases). Germline CDR1 reads LNHDA; CDR2 reads SQIVND (reference sequence). The V gene lost 4 bases and the J gene lost 7 bases, with 14 bases spanning the gap. CDR3 length: 14 residues. CDR3 DNA sequence: TGTGCCAGTAGTAGCGGGTTTTGGGCTAATGAGCAGTTCTTC. This sequence encodes CASSSGFWANEQFF.

The chain has TRBV5-1 and TRBJ2-6; D remains ambiguous. Germline CDR1 reads SGHRS; CDR2 reads YFSETQ. The CDR3 is 15 residues long. Deletions cut 5 bases from V and 4 bases from J, with 13 bases between. This CDR3 is CASRPGPPGANVLTF. Here the CDR3 DNA reads TGCGCCAGCAGACCCGGCCCCCCCGGGGCCAACGTCCTGACTTTC.

The rearrangement joins TRBV18 to TRBJ2-3; D remains ambiguous. Trimming shortened V by 1 base and J by 4 bases, and 9 bases separated the two germline ends. The CDR3 has 14 amino acids. The V gene's germline CDR1 is KGHSH and CDR2 LQKENI. The CDR3 spells CASSPQSVADTQYF. The CDR3 DNA follows: TGTGCCAGCTCACCACAGAGCGTTGCAGATACGCAGTATTTT.

The chain couples TRBV20-1 to TRBJ1-1; TRBD1 might be the D (6 bases). CDR1 DFQATT and CDR2 SNEGSKA come from the germline V gene (reference sequence). V was trimmed by 0 bases and J by 0 bases, leaving 11 bases between them. The CDR3 sequence is 15 residues long. This CDR3 is CSARDRGPMNTEAFF. The CDR3 nucleotides read TGCAGTGCTAGAGACAGGGGCCCAATGAACACTGAAGCTTTCTTT.

The rearrangement uses TRBV15 and TRBJ2-2; no firm D call. This CDR3 region has 14 residues. Germline V gene sequence: CDR1 LNHNV, CDR2 YYDKDF (reference sequence). Trimming removed 8 bases from V and 0 bases from J, with 10 bases in between. CDR3 DNA sequence: TGTGCCACCCGTGGAACCCCGAACACCGGGGAGCTGTTTTTT. Protein: CATRGTPNTGELFF.

The chain has TRBV6-4 and TRBJ2-1; 9 nucleotides align to TRBD1. The CDR3 totals 11 residues. With V trimmed by 8 bases and J by 7 bases, 0 bases remained unmatched. CDR1 is MRHNA, CDR2 SNTAGT, per germline. CDR3 nucleotides: TGTGCCAGCGGACAGGGGAATGAGCAGTTCTTC. Its translation is CASGQGNEQFF.

This clonotype was picked up one time. One junction end disagrees with the germline gene, perhaps due to a read error. The chain carries TRBV12-3 or TRBV12-4 and TRBJ1-3; D gene unclear. This CDR3 spans 13 amino acids. The CDR3: CASSFPPGYTMYF. DNA for the CDR3: TGTGCCAGCAGTTTCCCTCCCGGATACACCATGTATTTT.

CDR3 DNA: TGCGCCAGCAGCTTGGAAATGTACACTGAAGCTTTCTTT. It specifies CASSLEMYTEAFF. The chain carries TRBV5-1 and TRBJ1-1; no firm D call. The CDR3 runs 13 residues. CDR1 and CDR2 (germline): SGHRS, YFSETQ. V lost 0 bases, J lost 3 bases, and 6 bases lay in between.

The chain recombines TRBV12-3 or TRBV12-4 with TRBJ2-7; possible D gene TRBD2, 5 bases. The ends were cut back, 5 bases at V and 1 base at J, with 12 bases in the middle. This CDR3 region has 14 residues. The CDR3 is CASSDPSGSYEQYF. Here the CDR3 DNA reads TGTGCCAGCAGTGACCCCTCGGGATCCTACGAGCAGTACTTC.

The chain carries TRBV19 and TRBJ2-2; TRBD2 matches 10 bases. V lost 6 bases to trimming and J lost 8 bases; unmatched junction nucleotides: 6. Germline V gives CDR1 LNHDA, CDR2 SQIVND (reference sequence). The CDR3 has 14 amino acids. CDR3: CASSRGTSEGELFF. The DNA of the CDR3 is TGTGCCAGTAGCCGTGGGACTAGCGAGGGGGAGCTGTTTTTT.

This sequence joins TRBV5-5 and TRBJ1-6; no clear D. CDR3 length: 13 amino acids. Trimming took 4 bases from V and 10 from J, leaving 12 bases between them. Per the germline V gene, CDR1 is SGHKS and CDR2 is YYEKEE (reference sequence). CDR3 protein: CASSPFVGSPLHF. The DNA of the CDR3 is TGTGCCAGCAGCCCCTTCGTCGGATCACCCCTCCACTTT.

V gene TRBV19 combines with J gene TRBJ2-2; a weak D match, TRBD2 (7 bases). V gave up 10 bases and J gave up 4 bases, with 16 bases separating them. The CDR3 sequence is 14 residues long. Germline lookup yields CDR1 LNHDA and CDR2 SQIVND (reference sequence). Here the CDR3 DNA reads TGTGCCACTAAAGGGGGGGTCGGCACCGGGGAGCTGTTTTTT. Amino acids: CATKGGVGTGELFF.

The J gene is TRBJ2-1, the V gene TRBV14, with D unresolved. This CDR3 spans 17 amino acids. Germline V gene sequence: CDR1 SGHDN, CDR2 FVKESK. V lost 1 base and J lost 6, with 19 bases in between. The CDR3 here is CASSQVFGGPSLNEQFF. CDR3 in DNA: TGTGCCAGCAGCCAAGTTTTCGGCGGCCCATCCCTCAATGAGCAGTTCTTC.